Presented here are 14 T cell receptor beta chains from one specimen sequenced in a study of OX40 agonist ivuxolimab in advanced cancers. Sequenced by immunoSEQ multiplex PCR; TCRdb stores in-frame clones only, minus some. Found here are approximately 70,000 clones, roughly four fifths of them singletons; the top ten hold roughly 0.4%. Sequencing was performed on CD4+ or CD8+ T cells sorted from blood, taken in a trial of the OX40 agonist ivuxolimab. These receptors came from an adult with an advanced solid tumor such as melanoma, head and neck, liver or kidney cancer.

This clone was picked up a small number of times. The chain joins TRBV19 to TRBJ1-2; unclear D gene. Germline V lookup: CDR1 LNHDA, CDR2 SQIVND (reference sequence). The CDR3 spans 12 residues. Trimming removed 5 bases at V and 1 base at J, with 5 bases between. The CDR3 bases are TGTGCCAGTAGTCAGGTTAACTATGGCTACACCTTC. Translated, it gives CASSQVNYGYTF.

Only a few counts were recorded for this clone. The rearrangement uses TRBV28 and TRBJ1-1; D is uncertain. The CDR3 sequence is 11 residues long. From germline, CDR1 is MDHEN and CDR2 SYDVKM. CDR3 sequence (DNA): TGTGTGTTTGGATCGACCACTGAAGCTTTCTTT. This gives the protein CVFGSTTEAFF.

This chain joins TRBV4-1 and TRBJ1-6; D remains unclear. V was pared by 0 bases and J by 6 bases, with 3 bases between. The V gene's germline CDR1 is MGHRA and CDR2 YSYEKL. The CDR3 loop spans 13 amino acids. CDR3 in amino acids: CASSQDGNSPLHF. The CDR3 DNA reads TGCGCCAGCAGCCAAGACGGTAATTCACCCCTCCACTTT.

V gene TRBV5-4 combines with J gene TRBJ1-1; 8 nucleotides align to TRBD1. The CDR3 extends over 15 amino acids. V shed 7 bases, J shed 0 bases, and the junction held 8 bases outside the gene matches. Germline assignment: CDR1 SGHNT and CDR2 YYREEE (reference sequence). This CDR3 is CASRSDREMNTEAFF. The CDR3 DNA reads TGTGCCAGCCGATCGGACAGGGAAATGAACACTGAAGCTTTCTTT.

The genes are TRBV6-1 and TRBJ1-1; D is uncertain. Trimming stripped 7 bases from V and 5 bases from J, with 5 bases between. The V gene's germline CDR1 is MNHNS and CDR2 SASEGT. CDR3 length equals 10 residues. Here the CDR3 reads CASKETEAFF. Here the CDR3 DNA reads TGTGCCAGCAAGGAGACTGAAGCTTTCTTT.

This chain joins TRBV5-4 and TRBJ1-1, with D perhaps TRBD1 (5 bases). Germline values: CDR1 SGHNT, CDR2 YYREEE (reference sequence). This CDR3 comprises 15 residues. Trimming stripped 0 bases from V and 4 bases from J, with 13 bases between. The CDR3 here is CASSLEVGGATEAFF. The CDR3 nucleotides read TGTGCCAGCAGCTTGGAGGTGGGTGGGGCCACTGAAGCTTTCTTT.

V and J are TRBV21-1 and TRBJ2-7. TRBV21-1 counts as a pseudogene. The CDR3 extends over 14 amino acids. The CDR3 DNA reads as TGTGCCAGCATAACCGGGCCCAAACGTCACGAGCAGTACTTC. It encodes CASITGPKRHEQYF.

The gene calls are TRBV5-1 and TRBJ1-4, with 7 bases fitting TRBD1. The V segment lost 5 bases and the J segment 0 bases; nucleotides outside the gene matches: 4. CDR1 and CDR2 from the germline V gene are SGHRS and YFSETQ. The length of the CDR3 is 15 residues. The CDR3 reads CASRGQTSTNEKLFF. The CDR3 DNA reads TGCGCCAGCAGGGGACAGACATCAACTAATGAAAAACTGTTTTTT. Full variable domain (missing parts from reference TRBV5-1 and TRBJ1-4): KAGVTQTPRYLIKTRGQQVTLSCSPISGHRSVSWYQQTPGQGLQFLFEYFSETQRNKGNFPGRFSGRQFSNSRSEMNVSTLELGDSALYLCASRGQTSTNEKLFFGSGTQLSVL.

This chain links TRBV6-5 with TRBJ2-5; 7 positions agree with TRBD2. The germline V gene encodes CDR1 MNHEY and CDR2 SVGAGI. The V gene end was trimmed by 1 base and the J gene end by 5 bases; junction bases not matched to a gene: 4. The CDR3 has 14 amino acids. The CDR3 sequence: CASSYLTSFETQYF. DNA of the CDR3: TGTGCCAGCAGTTACTTGACTAGCTTTGAGACCCAGTACTTC.

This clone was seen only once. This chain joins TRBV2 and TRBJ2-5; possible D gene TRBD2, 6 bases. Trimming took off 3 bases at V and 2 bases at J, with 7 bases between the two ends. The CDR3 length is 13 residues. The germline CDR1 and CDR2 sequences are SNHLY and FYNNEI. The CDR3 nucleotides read TGTGCCAGCAGTGAGCGGGGTCAAGAGACCCAGTACTTC. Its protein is CASSERGQETQYF.

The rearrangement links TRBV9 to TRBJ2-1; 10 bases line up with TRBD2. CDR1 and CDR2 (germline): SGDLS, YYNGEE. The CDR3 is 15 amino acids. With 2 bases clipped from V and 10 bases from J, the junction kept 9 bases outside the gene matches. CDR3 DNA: TGTGCCAGCAGCGTGCCTAGCGGGGGTCGATGGGAGCAGTTCTTC. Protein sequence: CASSVPSGGRWEQFF.

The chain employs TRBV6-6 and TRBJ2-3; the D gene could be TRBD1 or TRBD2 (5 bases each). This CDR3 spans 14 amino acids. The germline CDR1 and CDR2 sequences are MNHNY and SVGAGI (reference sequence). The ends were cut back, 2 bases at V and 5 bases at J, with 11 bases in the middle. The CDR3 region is CASSYGTGQDTQYF. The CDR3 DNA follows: TGTGCCAGCAGTTACGGGACGGGTCAAGATACGCAGTATTTT.

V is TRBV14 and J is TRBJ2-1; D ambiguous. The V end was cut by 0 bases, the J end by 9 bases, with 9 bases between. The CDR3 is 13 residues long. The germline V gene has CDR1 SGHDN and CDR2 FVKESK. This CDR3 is CASSQEPLGEQFF. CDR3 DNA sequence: TGTGCCAGCAGCCAAGAACCTCTAGGTGAGCAGTTCTTC.

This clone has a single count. The CDR3: CASSLPPGQGGQPQHF. The CDR3 DNA follows: TGTGCCAGCAGTTTGCCCCCGGGACAGGGTGGTCAGCCCCAGCATTTT. The chain uses TRBV28 and TRBJ1-5; 9 bases are a match to TRBD1. CDR1 is MDHEN, CDR2 SYDVKM, per germline. There are 16 residues in the CDR3. The junction had 9 bases not matched to a gene; V was cut back by 3 bases and J by 6 bases.